The present T cell receptor (beta chain) was sequenced within a study of cytomegalovirus exposure and HLA in healthy donors. Study-level points and caveats: Among TCR sequences, most were rare, though some public TCRs appeared in many donors. Further analysis, carried out later, found HLA-associated TCR beta chains more clonally expanded than equally common other chains.

Healthy individuals who donated bone marrow served as the donors. Losses at the gene ends were 0 bases for V and 1 base for J; bases not matched to a gene: 9. Germline loops: CDR1 SGHDT, CDR2 YYEEEE. The CDR3 consists of 18 residues. PCR amplification relied on 60 Vbeta primers (plus 13 Jbeta primers). Sequencing used immunoSEQ multiplex PCR; TCRdb keeps in-frame clones, though not all of them. This repertoire shows roughly 200,000 clones, 75% to 80% found once; its top ten account for approximately 2.6%. In regard to this clone: What it recognizes is unknown.

This sequence was found in a female donor in good health and CMV-seronegative. The chain links TRBV5-6 to TRBJ2-3; 9 bases line up with TRBD2. Material for sequencing was PBMCs. CDR3 sequence: CASSLAFSREGGTDTQYF. CDR3 nucleotides: TGTGCCAGCAGCTTGGCGTTTTCGCGGGAGGGCGGCACAGATACGCAGTATTTT.